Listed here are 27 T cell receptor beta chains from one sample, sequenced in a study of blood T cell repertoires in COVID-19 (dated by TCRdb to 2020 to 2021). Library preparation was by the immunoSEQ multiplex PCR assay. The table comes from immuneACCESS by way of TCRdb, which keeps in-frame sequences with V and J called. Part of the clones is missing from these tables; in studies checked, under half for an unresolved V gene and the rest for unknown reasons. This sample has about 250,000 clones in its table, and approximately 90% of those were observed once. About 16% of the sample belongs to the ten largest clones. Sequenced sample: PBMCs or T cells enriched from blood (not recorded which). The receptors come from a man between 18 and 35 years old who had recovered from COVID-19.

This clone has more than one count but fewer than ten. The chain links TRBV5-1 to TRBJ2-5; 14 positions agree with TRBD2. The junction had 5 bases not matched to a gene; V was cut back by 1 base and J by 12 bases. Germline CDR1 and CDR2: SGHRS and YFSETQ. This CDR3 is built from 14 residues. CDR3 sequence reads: CASSLWTSGGTKYF. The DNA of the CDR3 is TGCGCCAGCAGCTTGTGGACTAGCGGGGGGACTAAGTACTTC.

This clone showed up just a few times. The CDR3 sequence: CASSRGRLSNQPQHF. The CDR3, as DNA: TGTGCCAGTAGTAGGGGGAGGCTGAGCAATCAGCCCCAGCATTTT. The chain has TRBV19 and TRBJ1-5; D might be TRBD1 (5 bases). The CDR3 sequence is 15 residues long. CDR1 is LNHDA and CDR2 is SQIVND in the germline V gene (reference sequence). V was clipped by 4 bases and J by 1 base, with 11 bases between them.

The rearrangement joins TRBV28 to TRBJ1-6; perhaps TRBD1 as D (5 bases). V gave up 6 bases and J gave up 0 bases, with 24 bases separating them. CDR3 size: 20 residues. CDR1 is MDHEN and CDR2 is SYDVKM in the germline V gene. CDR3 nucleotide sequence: TGTGCCAGCAGCGGGACTGTAGGGATTTCTCTGAGCTCCTATAATTCACCCCTCCACTTT. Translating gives CASSGTVGISLSSYNSPLHF.

CDR3 residues: CASSLSGRQPQHF. The CDR3 region has the DNA TGTGCCAGCAGCTTAAGCGGGAGGCAGCCCCAGCATTTT. This chain connects TRBV7-9 to TRBJ1-5, with unresolved D. The germline V and J ends were trimmed by 2 bases and 7 bases, with 9 bases remaining between them. Germline V gene sequence: CDR1 SEHNR, CDR2 FQNEAQ (reference sequence). The CDR3 sequence is 13 residues long.

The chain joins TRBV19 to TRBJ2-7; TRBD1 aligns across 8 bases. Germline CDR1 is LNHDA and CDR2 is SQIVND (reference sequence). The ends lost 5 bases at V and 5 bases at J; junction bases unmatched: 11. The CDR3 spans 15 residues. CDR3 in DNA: TGTGCCAGTAGTCTCATCTCGGGACAGGCAAACGAGCAGTACTTC. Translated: CASSLISGQANEQYF.

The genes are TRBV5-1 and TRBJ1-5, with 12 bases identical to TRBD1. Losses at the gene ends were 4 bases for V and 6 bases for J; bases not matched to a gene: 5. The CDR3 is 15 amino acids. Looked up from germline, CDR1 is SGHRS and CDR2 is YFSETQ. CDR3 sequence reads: CASSPGTGGFQPQHF. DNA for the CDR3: TGCGCCAGCAGCCCGGGGACAGGGGGCTTTCAGCCCCAGCATTTT. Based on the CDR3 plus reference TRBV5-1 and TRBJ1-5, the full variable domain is KAGVTQTPRYLIKTRGQQVTLSCSPISGHRSVSWYQQTPGQGLQFLFEYFSETQRNKGNFPGRFSGRQFSNSRSEMNVSTLELGDSALYLCASSPGTGGFQPQHFGDGTRLSIL.

The CDR3 region has the DNA TGTGCCAGCAGTCCCGGGACTAGCGGACAAGAGACCCAGTACTTC. Protein product: CASSPGTSGQETQYF. The chain links TRBV6-6 to TRBJ2-5, with 11 bases identical to TRBD2. The V segment lost 5 bases and the J segment 2 bases; nucleotides outside the gene matches: 4. This CDR3 comprises 15 residues. Germline V lookup: CDR1 MNHNY, CDR2 SVGAGI (reference sequence).

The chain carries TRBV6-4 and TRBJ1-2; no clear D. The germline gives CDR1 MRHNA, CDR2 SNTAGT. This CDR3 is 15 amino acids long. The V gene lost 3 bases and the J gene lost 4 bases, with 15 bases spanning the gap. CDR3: CASSEGAGILYGYTF. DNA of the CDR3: TGTGCCAGCAGTGAGGGTGCAGGTATACTCTATGGCTACACCTTC.

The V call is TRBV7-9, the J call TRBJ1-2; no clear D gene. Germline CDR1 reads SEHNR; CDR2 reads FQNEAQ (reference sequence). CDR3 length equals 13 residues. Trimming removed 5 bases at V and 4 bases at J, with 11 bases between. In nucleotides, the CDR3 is TGTGCCAGCAGCCTCCGACAAGGCTATGGCTACACCTTC. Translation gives CASSLRQGYGYTF.

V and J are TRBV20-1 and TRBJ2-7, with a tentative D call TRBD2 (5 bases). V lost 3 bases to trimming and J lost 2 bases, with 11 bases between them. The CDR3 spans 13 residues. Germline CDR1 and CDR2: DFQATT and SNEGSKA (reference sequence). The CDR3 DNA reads TGCAGTGCTAGTTACGGGGTAGCCTACGAGCAGTACTTC. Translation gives CSASYGVAYEQYF.

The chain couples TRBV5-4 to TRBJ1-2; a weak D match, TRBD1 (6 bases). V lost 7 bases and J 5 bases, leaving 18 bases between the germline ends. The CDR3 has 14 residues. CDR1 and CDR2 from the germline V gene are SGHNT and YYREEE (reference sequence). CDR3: CASRTRGGPYGYTF. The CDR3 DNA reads TGTGCCAGCCGAACTCGGGGGGGGCCGTATGGCTACACCTTC.

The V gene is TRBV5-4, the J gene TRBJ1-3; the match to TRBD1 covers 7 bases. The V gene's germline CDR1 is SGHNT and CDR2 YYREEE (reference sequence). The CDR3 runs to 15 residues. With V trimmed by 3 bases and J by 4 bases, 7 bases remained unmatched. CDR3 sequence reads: CASSSDRVSGNTIYF. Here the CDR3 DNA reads TGTGCCAGCAGCTCAGACAGGGTGTCCGGAAACACCATATATTTT.

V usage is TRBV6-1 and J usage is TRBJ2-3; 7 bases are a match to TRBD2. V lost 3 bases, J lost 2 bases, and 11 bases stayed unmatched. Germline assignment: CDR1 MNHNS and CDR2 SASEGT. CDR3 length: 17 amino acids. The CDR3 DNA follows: TGTGCCAGCAGTGAGCCCCGACTAGCCCCTATCACAGATACGCAGTATTTT. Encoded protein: CASSEPRLAPITDTQYF.

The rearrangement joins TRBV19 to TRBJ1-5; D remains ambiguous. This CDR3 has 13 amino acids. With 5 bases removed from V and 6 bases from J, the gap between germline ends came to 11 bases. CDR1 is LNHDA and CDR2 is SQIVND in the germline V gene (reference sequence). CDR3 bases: TGTGCCAGTAGTCCGATCCTAGCTCAGCCCCAGCATTTT. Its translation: CASSPILAQPQHF. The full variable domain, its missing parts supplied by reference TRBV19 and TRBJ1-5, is DGGITQSPKYLFRKEGQNVTLSCEQNLNHDAMYWYRQDPGQGLRLIYYSQIVNDFQKGDIAEGYSVSREKKESFPLTVTSAQKNPTAFYLCASSPILAQPQHFGDGTRLSIL.

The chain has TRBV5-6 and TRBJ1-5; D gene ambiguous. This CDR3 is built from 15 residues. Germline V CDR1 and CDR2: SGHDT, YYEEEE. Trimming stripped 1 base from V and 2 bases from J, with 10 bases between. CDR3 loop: CASSLSLYGNQPQHF. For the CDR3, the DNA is TGTGCCAGCAGCTTGAGCCTCTATGGCAATCAGCCCCAGCATTTT.

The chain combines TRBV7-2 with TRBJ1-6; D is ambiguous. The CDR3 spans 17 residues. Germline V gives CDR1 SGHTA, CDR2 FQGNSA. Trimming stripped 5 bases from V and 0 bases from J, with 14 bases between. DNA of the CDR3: TGTGCCAGCAGCGAAAATCGGAGGAGCTCCTATAATTCACCCCTCCACTTT. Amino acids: CASSENRRSSYNSPLHF.

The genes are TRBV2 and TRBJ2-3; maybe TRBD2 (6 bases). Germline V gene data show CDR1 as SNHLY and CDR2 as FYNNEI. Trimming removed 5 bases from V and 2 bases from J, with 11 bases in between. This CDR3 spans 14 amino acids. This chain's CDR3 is CASSRTSPTDTQYF. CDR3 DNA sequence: TGTGCCAGCAGTCGTACTAGCCCCACAGATACGCAGTATTTT.

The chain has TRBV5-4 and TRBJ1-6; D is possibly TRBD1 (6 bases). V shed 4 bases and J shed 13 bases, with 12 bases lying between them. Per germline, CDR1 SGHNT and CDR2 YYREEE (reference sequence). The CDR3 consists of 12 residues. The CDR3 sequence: CASSPGEGPLHF. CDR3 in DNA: TGTGCCAGCAGCCCAGGGGAGGGGCCCCTCCACTTT.

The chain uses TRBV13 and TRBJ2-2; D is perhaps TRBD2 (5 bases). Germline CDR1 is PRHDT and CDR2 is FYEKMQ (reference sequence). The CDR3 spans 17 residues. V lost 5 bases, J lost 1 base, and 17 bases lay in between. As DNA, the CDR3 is TGTGCCAGCAGCGACCGAGCTAGCCCTAAGAACACCGGGGAGCTGTTTTTT. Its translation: CASSDRASPKNTGELFF. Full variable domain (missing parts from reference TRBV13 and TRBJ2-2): AAGVIQSPRHLIKEKRETATLKCYPIPRHDTVYWYQQGPGQDPQFLISFYEKMQSDKGSIPDRFSAQQFSDYHSELNMSSLELGDSALYFCASSDRASPKNTGELFFGEGSRLTVL.

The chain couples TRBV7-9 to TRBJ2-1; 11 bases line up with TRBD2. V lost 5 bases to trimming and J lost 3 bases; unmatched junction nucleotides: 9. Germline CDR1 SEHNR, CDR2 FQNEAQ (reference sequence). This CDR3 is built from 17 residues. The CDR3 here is CASSTAPGTSGYNEQFF. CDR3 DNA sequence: TGTGCCAGCAGCACGGCCCCCGGGACTAGCGGCTACAATGAGCAGTTCTTC.

The CDR3 DNA reads TGTGCCAGCAGCCAAAGGCAGGGGTGGACCGGGGAGCTGTTTTTT. Translation gives CASSQRQGWTGELFF. The chain joins TRBV14 to TRBJ2-2; D is possibly TRBD1 (6 bases). This CDR3 spans 15 amino acids. V dropped 2 bases and J dropped 5 bases, with 12 bases sitting between them. The germline V gene has CDR1 SGHDN and CDR2 FVKESK.

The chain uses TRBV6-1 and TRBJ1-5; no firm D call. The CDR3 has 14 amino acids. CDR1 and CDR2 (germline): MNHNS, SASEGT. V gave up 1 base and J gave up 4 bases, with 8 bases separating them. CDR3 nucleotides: TGTGCCAGCAGTGAAGAACGGAGAAATCAGCCCCAGCATTTT. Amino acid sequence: CASSEERRNQPQHF.

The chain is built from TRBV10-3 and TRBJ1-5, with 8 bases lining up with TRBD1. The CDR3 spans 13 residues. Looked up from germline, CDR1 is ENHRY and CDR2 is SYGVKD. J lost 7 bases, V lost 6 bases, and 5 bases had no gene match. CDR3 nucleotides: TGTGCCATCAGGCCCGACAGGGGACAGCCCCAGCATTTT. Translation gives CAIRPDRGQPQHF.

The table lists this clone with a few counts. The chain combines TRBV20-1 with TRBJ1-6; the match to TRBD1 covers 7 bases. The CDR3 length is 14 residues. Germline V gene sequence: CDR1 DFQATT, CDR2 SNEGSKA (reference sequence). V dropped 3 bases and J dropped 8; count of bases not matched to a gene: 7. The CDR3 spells CSASDPDRDSPLHF. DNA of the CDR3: TGCAGTGCTAGTGACCCCGACAGGGATTCACCCCTCCACTTT.

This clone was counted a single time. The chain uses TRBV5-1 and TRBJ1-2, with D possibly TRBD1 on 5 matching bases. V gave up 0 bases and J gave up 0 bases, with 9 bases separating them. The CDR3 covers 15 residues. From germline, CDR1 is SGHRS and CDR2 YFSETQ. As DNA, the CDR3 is TGCGCCAGCAGCTTGGGGGACTTAGCTAACTATGGCTACACCTTC. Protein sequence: CASSLGDLANYGYTF. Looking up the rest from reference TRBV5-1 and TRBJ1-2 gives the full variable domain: KAGVTQTPRYLIKTRGQQVTLSCSPISGHRSVSWYQQTPGQGLQFLFEYFSETQRNKGNFPGRFSGRQFSNSRSEMNVSTLELGDSALYLCASSLGDLANYGYTFGSGTRLTVV.

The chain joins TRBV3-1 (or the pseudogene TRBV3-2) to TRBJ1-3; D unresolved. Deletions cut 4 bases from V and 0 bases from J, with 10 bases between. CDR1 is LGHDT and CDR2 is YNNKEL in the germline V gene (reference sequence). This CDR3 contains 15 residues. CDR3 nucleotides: TGTGCCAGCAGCCTAGCGGGGTTCTCTGGAAACACCATATATTTT. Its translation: CASSLAGFSGNTIYF.

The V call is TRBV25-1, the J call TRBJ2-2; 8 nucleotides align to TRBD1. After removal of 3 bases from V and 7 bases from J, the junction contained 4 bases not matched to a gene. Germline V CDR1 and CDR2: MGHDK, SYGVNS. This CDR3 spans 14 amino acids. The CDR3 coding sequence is TGTGCCAGCAGTGATCAGGGGGCTGGCGGGGAGCTGTTTTTT. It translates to CASSDQGAGGELFF.